Listed below are T cell receptor beta chains from one sample, sequenced in a study of blood T cells in healthy people across ages. TCRdb passed the 5' RACE reads through MiXCR, listing each CDR3 protein once. The sample lists 950,000 to 1,200,000 distinct CDR3 sequences; 35% to 40% were seen once. The source material was blood. The source of these receptors is a man between 18 and 29 years old in good health. Each CDR3 is given with its conserved first and last residue. The order of the fields is clone size, J gene, V gene, D gene, CDR3 protein, CDR3 DNA. A D gene is named only where the DNA matches it firmly. Clone sizes are given selectively: once, few, many, or a class where the clone is expanded.

>-|TRBJ2-2|TRBV28|TRBD2
CASSFDPGPSGDTGELFF
TGTGCCAGCAGTTTTGATCCCGGCCCAAGCGGGGACACCGGGGAGCTGTTTTTT
>many|TRBJ1-2|TRBV20-1|TRBD1
CSARADRGMLTF
TGCAGTGCTAGAGCGGACAGGGGGATGCTCACCTTC
>-|TRBJ2-3|TRBV3-1|-
CASSQDFGTDTQYF
TGTGCCAGCAGCCAAGATTTCGGGACAGATACGCAGTATTTT
>-|TRBJ1-2|TRBV9|-
CASSVAAGPGDYGYTF
TGTGCCAGCAGCGTAGCGGCAGGGCCAGGAGACTATGGCTACACCTTC
>many|TRBJ1-6|TRBV4-1|TRBD1
CASSQVGTGEQNSPLHF
TGCGCCAGCAGCCAAGTGGGGACAGGGGAGCAGAATTCACCCCTCCACTTT
>-|TRBJ2-1|TRBV11-3|TRBD2
CASSPGAGSVYNEQFF
TGTGCCAGCAGCCCAGGAGCGGGGTCGGTCTACAATGAGCAGTTCTTC
>-|TRBJ2-3|TRBV21-1|-
CASSKVSVAARTDTQYF
TGTGCCAGCAGCAAAGTTTCGGTAGCGGCCCGCACAGATACGCAGTATTTT
>many|TRBJ2-7|TRBV7-9|TRBD2
CASSLMGLADYNEQYF
TGTGCCAGCAGCTTAATGGGACTAGCTGACTACAATGAGCAGTACTTC
>few|TRBJ2-1|TRBV20-1|TRBD1
CSARPNRGRVNEQFF
TGCAGTGCTAGACCGAACAGGGGGCGCGTTAATGAGCAGTTCTTC
>few|TRBJ2-7|TRBV27|-
CASSLSIGSKVYEQYF
TGTGCCAGCAGTTTATCGATAGGTTCCAAGGTATACGAGCAGTACTTC
>-|TRBJ1-1|TRBV29-1|TRBD1
CSFRGDTTNTEAFF
TGCAGCTTCAGGGGGGACACCACGAACACTGAAGCTTTCTTT
>few|TRBJ2-3|TRBV25-1|TRBD1
CASSGGQGQDTQYF
TGTGCCAGCAGTGGGGGACAGGGACAAGATACGCAGTATTTT
>many|TRBJ2-3|TRBV20-1|TRBD2
CSAYSGGTTDTQYF
TGCAGTGCTTATAGCGGGGGGACCACAGATACGCAGTATTTT
>-|TRBJ1-1|TRBV2|-
CASRNGGESTEAFF
TGTGCCAGCCGTAACGGGGGTGAGAGCACTGAAGCTTTCTTT
>few|TRBJ1-1|TRBV5-1|-
CASSLLGREAFF
TGCGCCAGCAGCTTGTTAGGCAGGGAAGCTTTCTTT
>-|TRBJ2-7|TRBV12-3/TRBV12-4|-
CTSSLGDGPYEQYF
TGTACCAGCAGTTTGGGGGACGGCCCATACGAGCAGTACTTC
>-|TRBJ1-5|TRBV4-1|-
CASSQEWTANQPQHF
TGCGCCAGCAGCCAAGAATGGACAGCTAATCAGCCCCAGCATTTT
>-|TRBJ2-1|TRBV4-3|-
CGSSQDAAFSYNEQFF
TGCGGCAGCAGCCAAGACGCCGCCTTCTCGTACAATGAGCAGTTCTTC
>few|TRBJ2-7|TRBV5-1|-
CASSPTSIYEQYF
TGCGCCAGCAGCCCCACTAGTATCTACGAGCAGTACTTC
>-|TRBJ1-1|TRBV6-5|TRBD1
CASSRRTGGRNTEAFF
TGTGCCAGCAGTCGACGGACAGGGGGCCGCAACACTGAAGCTTTCTTT
>-|TRBJ2-1|TRBV12-5|-
CASTQGYNEQFF
TGTGCTAGTACCCAAGGGTACAATGAGCAGTTCTTC
>-|TRBJ1-1|TRBV4-2|-
CASSQGARVFFTEAFF
TGTGCCAGCAGCCAAGGTGCCAGGGTGTTTTTCACTGAAGCTTTCTTT
>-|TRBJ2-7|TRBV11-2|TRBD1
CASSYPGQGSEQYF
TGTGCCAGCAGCTACCCGGGACAGGGTTCCGAGCAGTACTTC
>-|TRBJ2-2|TRBV28|-
CATAQADRTITGELFF
TGTGCCACGGCCCAAGCCGACAGGACTATCACCGGGGAGCTGTTTTTT
>few|TRBJ1-1|TRBV27|-
CASSLQGKNTEAFF
TGTGCCAGCAGTTTACAGGGGAAGAACACTGAAGCTTTCTTT
>many|TRBJ1-5|TRBV3-1|-
CASSGGTANQPQHF
TGTGCCAGCAGTGGCGGGACTGCCAATCAGCCCCAGCATTTT
>few|TRBJ2-3|TRBV6-2/TRBV6-3|-
CASSYSSSVADTQYF
TGTGCCAGCAGTTACTCGTCTAGCGTAGCAGATACGCAGTATTTT
>-|TRBJ1-1|TRBV27|-
CASSPRGLVGVNTEAFF
TGTGCCAGCAGTCCCCGCGGTTTGGTTGGGGTGAACACTGAAGCTTTCTTT
>-|TRBJ2-3|TRBV29-1|TRBD1
CSVEDREADTQYF
TGCAGCGTTGAGGACAGGGAGGCAGATACGCAGTATTTT
>-|TRBJ2-3|TRBV3-1|TRBD1
CASSPDRGWRGDTQYF
TGTGCCAGCAGCCCCGACAGGGGTTGGAGGGGGGATACGCAGTATTTT
>-|TRBJ2-1|TRBV6-5|-
CASSYSSGPQETQFF
TGTGCCAGCAGTTACTCTTCGGGACCACAAGAGACCCAGTTCTTC
>-|TRBJ2-2|TRBV2|TRBD2
CASSAGLAGTGELFF
TGTGCCAGCAGCGCGGGACTAGCGGGCACCGGGGAGCTGTTTTTT
>-|TRBJ1-5|TRBV11-2|TRBD1
CASSLDGDRLVGNQPQHF
TGTGCCAGCAGCTTAGACGGGGACAGGCTGGTGGGCAATCAGCCCCAGCATTTT
>many|TRBJ2-7|TRBV10-3|TRBD1
CADKRQGPNSYEQYF
TGTGCCGATAAGAGACAGGGCCCTAACTCCTACGAGCAGTACTTC
>-|TRBJ2-5|TRBV9|-
CASSVAGANHNEQYF
TGTGCCAGCAGCGTAGCAGGGGCTAATCACAATGAGCAGTACTTC
>many|TRBJ1-5|TRBV4-3|-
CASSQVARADNQPQHF
TGCGCCAGCAGCCAAGTAGCCAGGGCCGACAATCAGCCCCAGCATTTT
>-|TRBJ1-1|TRBV11-1|-
CASSSIRDGEAFF
TGTGCCAGCAGCTCGATTCGGGACGGTGAAGCTTTCTTT
>-|TRBJ2-6|TRBV18|-
CASSPGALGADVLTF
TGTGCCAGCTCACCAGGGGCATTGGGGGCCGACGTCCTGACTTTC
>-|TRBJ2-3|TRBV5-1|-
CASSLGGVHTDTQYF
TGCGCCAGCAGCTTGGGAGGGGTCCACACAGATACGCAGTATTTT
>few|TRBJ2-2|TRBV6-5|-
CASSYLDSQISGELFF
TGTGCCAGCAGTTACTTGGACAGTCAAATTTCCGGGGAGCTGTTTTTT
>few|TRBJ1-4|TRBV5-1|TRBD1
CASSRDRENDEKLFF
TGCGCCAGCAGCCGCGACAGGGAGAATGATGAAAAACTGTTTTTT
>-|TRBJ2-2|TRBV12-3/TRBV12-4|-
CASSTSLDVTNTGELFF
TGTGCCAGCAGCACATCACTTGACGTAACGAACACCGGGGAACTGTTTTTT
>-|TRBJ1-1|TRBV19|-
CASSIGGPGNTEAFF
TGTGCCAGTAGTATAGGGGGCCCAGGGAACACTGAAGCTTTCTTT
>few|TRBJ1-2|TRBV30|-
CAWSAGRAYYTF
TGTGCCTGGAGCGCGGGAAGGGCCTACTACACCTTC
>-|TRBJ2-5|TRBV20-1|TRBD1
CSARDLTGGPETQYF
TGCAGTGCTAGAGATCTCACAGGGGGCCCAGAGACCCAGTACTTC
>few|TRBJ1-1|TRBV7-9|TRBD1
CASSRQGGQGSEAFF
TGTGCCAGCAGCCGGCAGGGGGGGCAAGGGTCTGAAGCTTTCTTT
>-|TRBJ1-6|TRBV4-3|TRBD1
CASSRDRGVSPLHF
TGCGCCAGCAGCCGGGACAGGGGAGTTTCACCCCTCCACTTT
>-|TRBJ2-5|TRBV7-2|-
CASSRTNTGQETQYF
TGTGCCAGCAGCAGAACTAACACGGGACAAGAGACCCAGTACTTC
>-|TRBJ2-5|TRBV18|-
CASSPRGTQETQYF
TGTGCCAGCTCACCGCGGGGTACTCAAGAGACCCAGTACTTC
>-|TRBJ2-2|TRBV4-1|TRBD2
CASSQEYGTSGGVVTGELFF
TGCGCCAGCAGCCAAGAGTATGGGACTAGCGGGGGGGTTGTCACCGGGGAGCTGTTTTTT
>-|TRBJ2-7|TRBV6-6|-
CASSYEEGGQNSYEQYF
TGTGCCAGCAGTTATGAGGAGGGGGGACAAAACTCCTACGAGCAGTACTTC
>few|TRBJ1-2|TRBV20-1|-
CSAGGAVYSNYGYTF
TGCAGTGCTGGCGGGGCAGTTTATTCTAACTATGGCTACACCTTC
>-|TRBJ1-4|TRBV20-1|TRBD1
CSATGQGLNEKLFF
TGCAGTGCTACCGGACAGGGGCTTAATGAAAAACTGTTTTTT